The clone carrying this T cell receptor beta chain was seen more than once but under ten times. This entry belongs to a study of blood T cell repertoires in COVID-19. Study-wide context: The United States, Italy and Spain provided the acute and convalescent COVID-19 samples. From T cells, B-cell-depleted T cells, or PBMCs came the material, which was cDNA or gDNA.

Repertoires were generated with immunoSEQ multiplex PCR, while TCRdb's copy carries only in-frame clones and drops some. This table has around 140,000 clones, approximately 90% appearing once. V dropped 7 bases and J dropped 7 bases, with 11 bases sitting between them. CDR3 size: 12 residues. The receptor was derived from a man in his fifties or sixties with COVID-19, enrolled during active disease. The sample consisted of peripheral blood. This chain connects TRBV12-3 or TRBV12-4 to TRBJ1-5, with D possibly being TRBD1 (5 bases). CDR3 sequence reads: CASTPGGQPQHF. The CDR3 DNA follows: TGTGCCAGCACTCCGGGGGGGCAGCCCCAGCATTTT.